This note documents a single TCR beta chain sequence. This specimen belongs to a study of CD8 T cells in Susac syndrome. The germline CDR1 and CDR2 sequences are SEHNR and FQNEAQ (reference sequence). The CDR3 runs 13 residues. V lost 3 bases and J 4 bases, leaving 9 bases between the germline ends. The RNA, about 0.45 to 1 ug, was put through reverse transcription using random hexamers. An immunoSEQ multiplex PCR amplified TCR beta CDR3 over 54 Vbeta and 13 Jbeta. MiXCR was run by TCRdb on the immunoSEQ multiplex PCR reads, yielding one entry per CDR3 protein. The repertoire holds some 180,000 distinct CDR3 sequences, with about 91% as singletons.

This sequence joins TRBV7-9 and TRBJ1-1; D uncertain. Sequencing was carried out using CD4+ T cells from PBMCs. This TCR derives from a human donor with Susac syndrome. The CDR3 DNA follows: TGTGCCAGCAGCTTCAAGGGTGGCACTGAAGCTTTCTTT. Translating gives CASSFKGGTEAFF.